This entry is about one TCR beta chain. Its antigen is unknown. This entry comes from a study of post-analysis software for immune sequencing data. General observations from the study: Higher frequency in patients than in controls was seen for roughly 5 TRBV segments, with TRBV5-6, TRBV5-1 and TRBV20-1 among them.

Carried by the TCR beta cDNA libraries were unique molecular identifiers. Starting from roughly 1 to 10 million T cells, the study yielded 460,000 or so cDNA molecules. TCRdb reanalysed the PCR reads using MiXCR and keeps one entry per CDR3 protein. There are hundreds of thousands of distinct CDR3 sequences in the sample; roughly 30% occur only once, and around 0.55% lies in the top ten. Trimming at V came to 0 bases and at J to 3 bases, leaving 14 bases not matched to a gene. There are 18 residues in the CDR3. Germline V CDR1 and CDR2: LGHNA, YNFKEQ. Sequenced material: blood. The V gene is TRBV4-2, the J gene TRBJ2-7; TRBD2 matches at 7 bases. This TCR was recovered from a girl aged 10 to 17 with multiple sclerosis. This CDR3 is CASSQDIYPVGLDYEQYF. The CDR3 DNA is TGTGCCAGCAGCCAAGATATCTACCCCGTCGGACTAGACTACGAGCAGTACTTC.